These 12 T cell receptor beta chains were sequenced from one sample in a study of T cell responses to AZD1222 COVID-19 vaccine. Data came from immunoSEQ multiplex PCR; TCRdb stores just in-frame clones and leaves some out. The table has about 150,000 clones, roughly 92% seen once. Sequenced material: peripheral blood, taken on day 0 of AZD1222 vaccination. The source of these receptors is an adult in good health.

The rearrangement uses TRBV4-2 and TRBJ2-7; the match to TRBD2 covers 8 bases. The CDR3 consists of 14 residues. From germline, CDR1 is LGHNA and CDR2 YNFKEQ. V lost 1 base to trimming and J lost 2 bases; unmatched junction nucleotides: 1. CDR3 nucleotide sequence: TGTGCCAGCAGCCAAGGAGCGGGAGCCTACGAGCAGTACTTC. It yields the protein CASSQGAGAYEQYF.

This clone was detected a few times. The rearrangement joins TRBV7-9 to TRBJ2-7, with D possibly TRBD1 on 6 matching bases. Germline CDR1 reads SEHNR; CDR2 reads FQNEAQ (reference sequence). CDR3 length: 14 residues. Trimming left V 1 base short and J 3 bases short, with 10 bases between. The CDR3 bases are TGTGCCAGCAGCTTAGGGACAGCCATCTACGAGCAGTACTTC. Protein: CASSLGTAIYEQYF. Based on the CDR3 plus reference TRBV7-9 and TRBJ2-7, the full variable domain is DTGVSQNPRHKITKRGQNVTFRCDPISEHNRLYWYRQTLGQGPEFLTYFQNEAQLEKSRLLSDRFSAERPKGSFSTLEIQRTEQGDSAMYLCASSLGTAIYEQYFGPGTRLTVT.

This clone is a singleton in its sample. The V call is TRBV5-6, the J call TRBJ1-2, with a weak D call TRBD1 (6 bases). The CDR3 is 16 amino acids. The V gene's germline CDR1 is SGHDT and CDR2 YYEEEE. V was trimmed by 3 bases and J by 0 bases, leaving 15 bases between them. The CDR3 sequence is CASSSPRDTPNYGYTF. In nucleotides, the CDR3 is TGTGCCAGCAGCTCACCGCGGGACACCCCTAACTATGGCTACACCTTC.

The rearrangement links TRBV9 to TRBJ2-2; no firm D call. Trimming removed 3 bases at V and 3 bases at J, with 9 bases between. The CDR3 spans 14 residues. Germline loops: CDR1 SGDLS, CDR2 YYNGEE. CDR3 amino acids: CASSGDSYTGELFF. The CDR3 DNA reads TGTGCCAGCAGCGGCGACTCCTACACCGGGGAGCTGTTTTTT.

V is TRBV19 and J is TRBJ2-3; D may be TRBD1 (6 bases). V was clipped by 7 bases and J by 3 bases, with 17 bases between them. Germline V gene lookup returns CDR1 LNHDA and CDR2 SQIVND (reference sequence). The CDR3 totals 15 residues. The CDR3 sequence: CASTPPGQGTDTQYF. The CDR3, as DNA: TGTGCCAGTACCCCGCCGGGGCAGGGGACAGATACGCAGTATTTT.

This chain connects TRBV18 to TRBJ1-4, with a weak D call TRBD1 (6 bases). V lost 6 bases, J lost 2 bases, and 13 bases lay in between. There are 15 residues in the CDR3. Germline loops: CDR1 KGHSH, CDR2 LQKENI. CDR3 residues: CASSLDRSTNEKLFF. Here the CDR3 DNA reads TGTGCCAGCTCCCTCGACAGGTCCACTAATGAAAAACTGTTTTTT. The full variable domain, its missing parts supplied by reference TRBV18 and TRBJ1-4, is NAGVMQNPRHLVRRRGQEARLRCSPMKGHSHVYWYRQLPEEGLKFMVYLQKENIIDESGMPKERFSAEFPKEGPSILRIQQVVRGDSAAYFCASSLDRSTNEKLFFGSGTQLSVL.

The J gene is TRBJ1-6, the V gene TRBV30, with 9 bases aligning to TRBD1. CDR3 length: 15 amino acids. The trim removed 2 bases at V and 5 bases at J, leaving 4 bases unmatched. Germline V gives CDR1 GTSNPN, CDR2 SVGIG (reference sequence). The CDR3 region is CAWSIRDRDNSPLHF. The CDR3, as DNA: TGTGCCTGGAGTATCCGGGACAGGGATAATTCACCCCTCCACTTT.

The gene calls are TRBV7-2 and TRBJ2-2; the match to TRBD2 covers 11 bases. CDR1 and CDR2 (germline): SGHTA, FQGNSA. There are 16 residues in the CDR3. With 4 bases clipped from V and 6 bases from J, the junction kept 7 bases outside the gene matches. Here the CDR3 reads CASSSTSGGPPGELFF. CDR3 bases: TGTGCCAGCAGCTCAACTAGCGGGGGCCCCCCCGGGGAGCTGTTTTTT.

The V and J genes are TRBV12-5 and TRBJ2-1; maybe TRBD2 (5 bases). There are 17 residues in the CDR3. Trimming stripped 0 bases from V and 0 bases from J, with 12 bases between. CDR1 is LGHNT and CDR2 is FRNRAP in the germline V gene. Here the CDR3 DNA reads TGTGCTAGTGGTTTGGTACTGGGGAGCGGCTCCTACAATGAGCAGTTCTTC. It codes for CASGLVLGSGSYNEQFF.

This sequence joins TRBV5-1 and TRBJ2-3; the D is unclear. Trimming left V 4 bases short and J 1 base short, with 7 bases between. The CDR3 has 13 amino acids. Germline values: CDR1 SGHRS, CDR2 YFSETQ. The CDR3: CASSRDGTDTQYF. DNA of the CDR3: TGCGCCAGCAGCAGGGATGGCACAGATACGCAGTATTTT.

The chain carries TRBV10-3 and TRBJ1-1; 8 bases line up with TRBD1. CDR3 length: 15 amino acids. Trimming removed 3 bases from V and 1 base from J; junction bases left unmatched: 4. Germline-derived CDR1 and CDR2 are ENHRY and SYGVKD. As DNA, the CDR3 is TGTGCCATCAGTGACTCCGGGACAGGGAACACTGAAGCTTTCTTT. Its translation is CAISDSGTGNTEAFF.

This chain uses TRBV19 with TRBJ1-5; a weak D match, TRBD1 (5 bases). Deletions cut 5 bases from V and 2 bases from J, with 19 bases between. CDR1 and CDR2 from the germline V gene are LNHDA and SQIVND (reference sequence). The CDR3 is made up of 17 amino acids. This CDR3 is CASSLRDGAGGNQPQHF. The CDR3 DNA reads TGTGCCAGTAGTCTCCGGGACGGGGCCGGCGGCAATCAGCCCCAGCATTTT.